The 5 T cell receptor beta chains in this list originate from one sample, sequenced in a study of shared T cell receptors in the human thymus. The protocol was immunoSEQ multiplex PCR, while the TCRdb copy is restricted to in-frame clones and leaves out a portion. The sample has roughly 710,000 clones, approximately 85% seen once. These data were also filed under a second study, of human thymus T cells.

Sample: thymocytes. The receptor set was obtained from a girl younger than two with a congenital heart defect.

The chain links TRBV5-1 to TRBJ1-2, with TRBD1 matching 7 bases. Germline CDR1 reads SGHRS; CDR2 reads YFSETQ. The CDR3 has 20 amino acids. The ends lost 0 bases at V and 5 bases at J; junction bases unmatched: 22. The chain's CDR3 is CASSLDRPCRSDREEYGYTF. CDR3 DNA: TGCGCCAGCAGCTTGGATCGTCCCTGTAGGTCCGACAGGGAGGAATATGGCTACACCTTC.

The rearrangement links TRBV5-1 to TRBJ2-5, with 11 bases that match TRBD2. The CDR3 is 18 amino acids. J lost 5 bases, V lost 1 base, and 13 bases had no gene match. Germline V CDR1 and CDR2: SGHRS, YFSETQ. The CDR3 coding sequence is TGCGCCAGCAGCTTGAGGCTAGCGGGGGGTAGGGTCTCTGAGACCCAGTACTTC. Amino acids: CASSLRLAGGRVSETQYF.

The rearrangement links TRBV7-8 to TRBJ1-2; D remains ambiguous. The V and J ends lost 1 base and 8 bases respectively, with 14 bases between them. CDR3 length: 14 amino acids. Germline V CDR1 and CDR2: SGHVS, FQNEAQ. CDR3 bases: TGTGCCAGCAGCTTAGTCCACAGTTCTGAAGGCTACACCTTC. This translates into CASSLVHSSEGYTF.

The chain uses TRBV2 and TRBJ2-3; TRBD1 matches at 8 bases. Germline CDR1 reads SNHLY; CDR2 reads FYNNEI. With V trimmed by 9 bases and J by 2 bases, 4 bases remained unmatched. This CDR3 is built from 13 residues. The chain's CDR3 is CARGGQVTDTQYF. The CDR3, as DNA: TGTGCCAGGGGGGGACAGGTCACAGATACGCAGTATTTT.

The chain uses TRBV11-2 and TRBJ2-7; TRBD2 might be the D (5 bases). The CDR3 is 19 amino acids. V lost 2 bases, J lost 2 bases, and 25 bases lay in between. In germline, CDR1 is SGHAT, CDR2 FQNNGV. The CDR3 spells CASSLRESASFFPAYEQYF. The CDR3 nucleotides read TGTGCCAGCAGCTTAAGGGAGTCGGCCAGCTTCTTTCCGGCCTACGAGCAGTACTTC.